A single sample is the source of the 16 T cell receptor beta chains below, sequenced in a study of blood T cell repertoires in COVID-19. The method was immunoSEQ multiplex PCR; TCRdb's version includes in-frame clones alone and lacks a portion of them. Of around 43,000 clones detected, over 70% appear once; the ten largest clones hold around 20%. The sequenced material came from peripheral blood. The receptors here all came from a man between 65 and 85 years old with acute or convalescent COVID-19.

The chain employs TRBV18 and TRBJ2-3; perhaps TRBD2 as D (6 bases). Germline CDR1 is KGHSH and CDR2 is LQKENI. This CDR3 is built from 14 residues. V was clipped by 3 bases and J by 5 bases, with 12 bases between them. In nucleotides, the CDR3 is TGTGCCAGCTCACCCGGACTGGGAGGAGATACGCAGTATTTT. Residues: CASSPGLGGDTQYF.

The rearrangement uses TRBV6-5 and TRBJ1-1; tentative D call: TRBD1 (5 bases). Germline V gene data show CDR1 as MNHEY and CDR2 as SVGAGI. CDR3 length equals 14 residues. The V and J ends lost 2 bases and 1 base respectively, with 8 bases between them. The CDR3 coding sequence is TGTGCCAGCAGTTACCGGGGGACGAACACTGAAGCTTTCTTT. Its protein is CASSYRGTNTEAFF.

This clone is labeled as medium-sized. The gene calls are TRBV28 and TRBJ1-5; 8 positions match TRBD1. Germline V lookup: CDR1 MDHEN, CDR2 SYDVKM. This CDR3 is built from 14 residues. The V gene end was trimmed by 4 bases and the J gene end by 6 bases; junction bases not matched to a gene: 5. The DNA for the CDR3 is TGTGCCAGCAGTTCTGCAGGGGGCGTTCAGCCCCAGCATTTT. This gives the protein CASSSAGGVQPQHF.

The chain joins TRBV5-4 to TRBJ1-2; 7 nucleotides match TRBD1. The CDR3 contains 15 residues. Trimming removed 4 bases from V and 3 bases from J; junction bases left unmatched: 9. Germline V gene data show CDR1 as SGHNT and CDR2 as YYREEE (reference sequence). In nucleotides, the CDR3 is TGTGCCAGCAGCCAAGGACAGGCCCGAGACTATGGCTACACCTTC. Its translation is CASSQGQARDYGYTF.

This chain uses TRBV2 with TRBJ1-5; 7 nucleotides match TRBD1. The CDR3 spans 14 residues. The germline CDR1 and CDR2 sequences are SNHLY and FYNNEI. With V trimmed by 4 bases and J by 5 bases, 5 bases remained unmatched. The CDR3 sequence: CASSANRGHQPQHF. CDR3 sequence (DNA): TGTGCCAGCAGTGCAAACAGGGGACATCAGCCCCAGCATTTT.

Written as DNA, the CDR3 is TGTGCCAGCAGCCCCGGGACAGGGGTTCGCGAGCAGTACTTC. Residues: CASSPGTGVREQYF. V usage is TRBV7-8 and J usage is TRBJ2-7, with 10 nucleotides matching TRBD1. Germline loops: CDR1 SGHVS, CDR2 FQNEAQ. The length of the CDR3 is 14 residues. The V segment lost 5 bases and the J segment 6 bases; nucleotides outside the gene matches: 7.

This clone was observed once. V and J are TRBV5-1 and TRBJ1-5; D may be TRBD1 (5 bases). The length of the CDR3 is 15 residues. V was trimmed by 0 bases and J by 0 bases, leaving 7 bases between them. Germline V CDR1 and CDR2: SGHRS, YFSETQ. CDR3 DNA sequence: TGCGCCAGCAGCTTGGGGACATATAGCAATCAGCCCCAGCATTTT. This encodes CASSLGTYSNQPQHF.

V and J are TRBV19 and TRBJ1-6, with D unclear. The length of the CDR3 is 13 residues. Trimming took off 5 bases at V and 6 bases at J, with 8 bases between the two ends. CDR1 and CDR2 from the germline V gene are LNHDA and SQIVND (reference sequence). The CDR3: CASSQGGNSPLHF. CDR3 DNA sequence: TGTGCCAGTAGTCAAGGCGGTAATTCACCCCTCCACTTT.

The V and J genes are TRBV29-1 and TRBJ2-7; TRBD2 is a possible D gene (5 bases). CDR3 length: 12 amino acids. The V gene lost 5 bases and the J gene lost 2 bases, with 10 bases spanning the gap. The germline V gene has CDR1 SQVTM and CDR2 ANQGSEA. DNA of the CDR3: TGCAGCGTTCGGACTGGACCCTACGAGCAGTACTTC. The encoded protein is CSVRTGPYEQYF.

The chain recombines TRBV11-2 with TRBJ1-5; D perhaps matches TRBD1 (5 bases). V lost 1 base and J lost 0, with 7 bases in between. The CDR3 has 15 residues. CDR1 SGHAT and CDR2 FQNNGV come from the germline V gene. This CDR3 reads CASSLGGGSNQPQHF. CDR3 DNA: TGTGCCAGCAGCTTAGGGGGGGGTAGCAATCAGCCCCAGCATTTT.

The chain couples TRBV6-5 to TRBJ1-1; TRBD1 aligns across 9 bases. V lost 6 bases and J lost 4; bases outside the gene matches: 9. From germline, CDR1 is MNHEY and CDR2 SVGAGI. The CDR3 contains 15 residues. The CDR3 sequence: CASRGQGRRGTEAFF. The CDR3 coding sequence is TGTGCCAGCAGGGGACAGGGAAGGCGGGGCACTGAAGCTTTCTTT.

The rearrangement joins TRBV9 to TRBJ2-1; 9 bases align to TRBD2. The J segment lost 10 bases and the V segment lost 4 bases, leaving 12 bases of the junction unmatched. Germline assignment: CDR1 SGDLS and CDR2 YYNGEE. The CDR3 is made up of 15 amino acids. CDR3: CASSPGGGGADEQFF. CDR3 in DNA: TGTGCCAGCAGCCCCGGCGGCGGGGGGGCGGACGAGCAGTTCTTC.

This clone was seen a handful of times. The chain uses TRBV9 and TRBJ1-4; a possible D gene is TRBD1 (5 bases). Trimming took off 0 bases at V and 8 bases at J, with 14 bases between the two ends. The CDR3 sequence is 15 residues long. The germline CDR1 and CDR2 sequences are SGDLS and YYNGEE. The CDR3 reads CASSVGGREKEKLFF. DNA of the CDR3: TGTGCCAGCAGCGTAGGGGGCAGGGAAAAGGAAAAACTGTTTTTT.

The V call is TRBV3-1 (or the pseudogene TRBV3-2), the J call TRBJ2-7; 12 bases align to TRBD1. The CDR3 spans 15 residues. Per the germline V gene, CDR1 is LGHDT and CDR2 is YNNKEL (reference sequence). The V and J ends lost 3 bases and 6 bases, in that order; junction bases with no gene match: 6. The CDR3 region is CASSQPGQGAFEQYF. For the CDR3, the DNA is TGTGCCAGCAGCCAGCCGGGACAGGGGGCTTTCGAGCAGTACTTC.

The chain's CDR3 is CASSLVTGGNYGYTF. DNA of the CDR3: TGTGCCAGCAGCTTGGTTACAGGGGGTAACTATGGCTACACCTTC. This rearrangement joins TRBV5-8 to TRBJ1-2; 8 nucleotides match TRBD1. V gave up 0 bases and J gave up 1 base; unmatched junction bases: 2. Germline CDR1 and CDR2: SGHTS and YDEGEE. The CDR3 runs to 15 residues.

V gene TRBV5-5 combines with J gene TRBJ1-6, with no clear D. The CDR3 covers 15 residues. Trimming pared 1 base from V and 6 bases from J, leaving 11 bases between. Germline V gene lookup returns CDR1 SGHKS and CDR2 YYEKEE (reference sequence). The CDR3 nucleotides read TGTGCCAGCAGCTTGTCTCCTGGGAGTAATTCACCCCTCCACTTT. It encodes CASSLSPGSNSPLHF.